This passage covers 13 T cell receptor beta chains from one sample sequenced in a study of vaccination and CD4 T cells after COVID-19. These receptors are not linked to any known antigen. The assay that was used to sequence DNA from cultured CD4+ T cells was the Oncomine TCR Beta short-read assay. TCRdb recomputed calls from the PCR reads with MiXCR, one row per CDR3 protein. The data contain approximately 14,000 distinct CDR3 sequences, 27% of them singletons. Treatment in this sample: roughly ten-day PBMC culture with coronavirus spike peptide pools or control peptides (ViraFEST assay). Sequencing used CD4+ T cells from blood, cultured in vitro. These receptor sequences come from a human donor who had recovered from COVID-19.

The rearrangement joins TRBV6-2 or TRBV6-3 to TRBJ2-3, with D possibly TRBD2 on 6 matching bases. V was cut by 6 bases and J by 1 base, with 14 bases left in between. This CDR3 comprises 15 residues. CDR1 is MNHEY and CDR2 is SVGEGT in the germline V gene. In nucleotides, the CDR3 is TGTGCCAGCAGCCGCATAACGGGGGGCACAGATACGCAGTATTTT. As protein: CASSRITGGTDTQYF.

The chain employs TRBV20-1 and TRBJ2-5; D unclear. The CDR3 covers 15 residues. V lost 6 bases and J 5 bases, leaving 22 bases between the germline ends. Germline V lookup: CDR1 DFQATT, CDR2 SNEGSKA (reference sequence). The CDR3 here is CSAIPLLPTRETQYF. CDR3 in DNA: TGCAGTGCCATCCCCCTTTTACCTACAAGGGAGACCCAGTACTTC.

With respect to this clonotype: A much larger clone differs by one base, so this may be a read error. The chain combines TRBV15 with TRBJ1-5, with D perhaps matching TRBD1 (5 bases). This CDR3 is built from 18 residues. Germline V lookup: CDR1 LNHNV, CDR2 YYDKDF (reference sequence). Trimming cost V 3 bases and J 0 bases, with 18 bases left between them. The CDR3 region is CATSRDGGNSDSNQPQHF. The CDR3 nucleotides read TGTGCCACCAGCAGGGACGGGGGAAACTCGGATAGCAATCAGCCCCAGCATTTT.

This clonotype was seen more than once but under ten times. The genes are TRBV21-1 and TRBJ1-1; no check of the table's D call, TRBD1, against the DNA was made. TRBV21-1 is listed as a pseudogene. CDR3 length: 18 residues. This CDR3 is CASSKEEKGTGGPTEAFF. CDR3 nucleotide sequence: TGTGCCAGCAGCAAAGAGGAAAAGGGGACAGGGGGGCCCACTGAAGCTTTCTTT.

The CDR3 DNA reads TGCGCCAGCAGCCAAGATACGGGACTAGTTTCAGATACGCAGTATTTT. It encodes CASSQDTGLVSDTQYF. This chain connects TRBV4-3 to TRBJ2-3; 8 bases are shared with TRBD2. The germline CDR1 and CDR2 sequences are LGHNA and YSLEER. V lost 0 bases, J lost 4 bases, and 6 bases stayed unmatched. The CDR3 totals 16 residues.

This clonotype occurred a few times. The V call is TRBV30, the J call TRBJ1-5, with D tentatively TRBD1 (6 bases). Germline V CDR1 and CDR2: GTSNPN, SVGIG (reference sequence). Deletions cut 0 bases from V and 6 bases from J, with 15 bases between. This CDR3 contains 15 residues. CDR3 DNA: TGTGCCTGGAGTGTTAACGAGGGGGGCACTCAGCCCCAGCATTTT. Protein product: CAWSVNEGGTQPQHF.

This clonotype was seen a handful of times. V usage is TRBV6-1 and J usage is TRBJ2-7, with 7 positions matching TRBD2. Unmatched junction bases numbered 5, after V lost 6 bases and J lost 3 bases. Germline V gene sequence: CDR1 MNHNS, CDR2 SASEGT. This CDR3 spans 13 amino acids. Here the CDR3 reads CASSRAGLYEQYF. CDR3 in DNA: TGTGCCAGCAGCCGAGCGGGACTCTACGAGCAGTACTTC.

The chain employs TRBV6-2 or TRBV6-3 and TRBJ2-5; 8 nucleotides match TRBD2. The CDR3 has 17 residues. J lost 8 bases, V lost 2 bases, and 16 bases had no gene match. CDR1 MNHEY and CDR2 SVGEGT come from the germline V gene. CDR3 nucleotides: TGTGCCAGCAGTTACGGGGGCCTAGCGGGTCCAAGAGACACCCAGTACTTC. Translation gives CASSYGGLAGPRDTQYF.

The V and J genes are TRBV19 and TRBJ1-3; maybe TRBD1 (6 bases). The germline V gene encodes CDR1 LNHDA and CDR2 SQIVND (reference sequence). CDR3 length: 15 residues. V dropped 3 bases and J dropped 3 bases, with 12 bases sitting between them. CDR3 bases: TGTGCCAGTAGTATTGGACAGTTAAGTGGAAACACCATATATTTT. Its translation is CASSIGQLSGNTIYF. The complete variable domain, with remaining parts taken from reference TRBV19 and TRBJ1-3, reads DGGITQSPKYLFRKEGQNVTLSCEQNLNHDAMYWYRQDPGQGLRLIYYSQIVNDFQKGDIAEGYSVSREKKESFPLTVTSAQKNPTAFYLCASSIGQLSGNTIYFGEGSWLTVV.

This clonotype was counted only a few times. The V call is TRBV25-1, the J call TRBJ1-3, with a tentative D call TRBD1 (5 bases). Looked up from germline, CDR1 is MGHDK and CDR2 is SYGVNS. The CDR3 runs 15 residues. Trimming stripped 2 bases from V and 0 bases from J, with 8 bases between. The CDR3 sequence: CASSENGGSGNTIYF. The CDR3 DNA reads TGTGCCAGCAGTGAAAATGGGGGCTCTGGAAACACCATATATTTT.

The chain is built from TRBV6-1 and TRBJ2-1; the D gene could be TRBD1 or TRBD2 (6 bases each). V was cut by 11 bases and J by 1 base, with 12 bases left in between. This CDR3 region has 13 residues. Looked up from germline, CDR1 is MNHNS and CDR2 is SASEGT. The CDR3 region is CARWGASYNEQFF. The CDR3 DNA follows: TGTGCCCGTTGGGGGGCGTCCTACAATGAGCAGTTCTTC.

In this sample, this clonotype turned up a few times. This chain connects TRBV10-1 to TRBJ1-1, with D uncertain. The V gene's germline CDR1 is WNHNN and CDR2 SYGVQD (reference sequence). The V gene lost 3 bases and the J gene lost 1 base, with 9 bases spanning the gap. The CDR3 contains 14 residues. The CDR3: CASSEQHANTEAFF. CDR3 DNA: TGCGCCAGCAGTGAACAACATGCGAACACTGAAGCTTTCTTT.

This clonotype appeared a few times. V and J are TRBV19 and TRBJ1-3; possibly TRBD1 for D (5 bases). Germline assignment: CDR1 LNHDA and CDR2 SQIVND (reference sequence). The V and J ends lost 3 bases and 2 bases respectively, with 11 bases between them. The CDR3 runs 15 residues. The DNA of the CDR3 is TGTGCCAGTAGTATCGGGGGGTCCCCTGGAAACACCATATATTTT. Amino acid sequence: CASSIGGSPGNTIYF.